The 16 T cell receptor beta chains below come from one sample, sequenced in a study of PD-1 blockade in mismatch repair-deficient tumors. TCRdb's copy holds only in-frame clones and misses some; the assay was immunoSEQ multiplex PCR. The data show some 120,000 clones, 88% seen once. This sample comprised peripheral blood, obtained almost 74 weeks after starting pembrolizumab. These TCRs come from an adult with mismatch repair-deficient cancer.

This chain connects TRBV7-9 to TRBJ2-2, with D unresolved. Trimming stripped 5 bases from V and 8 bases from J, with 12 bases between. The CDR3 spans 13 residues. The germline V gene encodes CDR1 SEHNR and CDR2 FQNEAQ (reference sequence). The CDR3 DNA is TGTGCCAGCAGCCGCGTTGGTCCGGGGGAGCTGTTTTTT. It is translated as CASSRVGPGELFF. The full variable domain, rest sourced from reference TRBV7-9 and TRBJ2-2, is DTGVSQNPRHKITKRGQNVTFRCDPISEHNRLYWYRQTLGQGPEFLTYFQNEAQLEKSRLLSDRFSAERPKGSFSTLEIQRTEQGDSAMYLCASSRVGPGELFFGEGSRLTVL.

The CDR3 DNA sequence: TGTGCCAGCAGTCCGCGGACTAGCGGGAGTACGCAGTATTTT. This translates into CASSPRTSGSTQYF. This chain links TRBV6-5 with TRBJ2-3; 13 nucleotides align to TRBD2. Germline lookup yields CDR1 MNHEY and CDR2 SVGAGI. The CDR3 loop spans 14 amino acids. V shed 5 bases, J shed 8 bases, and the junction held 4 bases outside the gene matches.

The DNA for the CDR3 is TGTGCCAGCAGTTTCGGGCTAGCGGGAGGGCCCTTCTACAATGAGCAGTTCTTC. This translates into CASSFGLAGGPFYNEQFF. This chain links TRBV28 with TRBJ2-1; TRBD2 aligns across 12 bases. This CDR3 spans 18 amino acids. Germline CDR1 reads MDHEN; CDR2 reads SYDVKM. The V segment lost 3 bases and the J segment 3 bases; nucleotides outside the gene matches: 9. The complete variable domain, with remaining parts taken from reference TRBV28 and TRBJ2-1, reads DVKVTQSSRYLVKRTGEKVFLECVQDMDHENMFWYRQDPGLGLRLIYFSYDVKMKEKGDIPEGYSVSREKKERFSLILESASTNQTSMYLCASSFGLAGGPFYNEQFFGPGTRLTVL.

The sample holds one count of this clone. The V and J genes are TRBV9 and TRBJ2-7, with 8 bases lining up with TRBD1. The CDR3 has 13 amino acids. Germline V lookup: CDR1 SGDLS, CDR2 YYNGEE. With 4 bases clipped from V and 5 bases from J, the junction kept 5 bases outside the gene matches. The CDR3 bases are TGTGCCAGCAGCTCTACAGGGGGGAACGAGCAGTACTTC. This codes for CASSSTGGNEQYF.

The chain carries TRBV2 and TRBJ2-3; TRBD2 matches 10 bases. The V segment lost 2 bases and the J segment 6 bases; nucleotides outside the gene matches: 11. The CDR3 is 17 residues long. Germline V gene data show CDR1 as SNHLY and CDR2 as FYNNEI. This chain's CDR3 is CASSESPAGGGQDTQYF. The DNA for the CDR3 is TGTGCCAGCAGTGAAAGCCCAGCGGGAGGGGGACAGGATACGCAGTATTTT.

This clone turned up a few times. The CDR3 DNA is TGTGCCAGCAGTTCCCGGAGGGACCCTTCCTACGAGCAGTACTTC. Its translation is CASSSRRDPSYEQYF. V and J are TRBV28 and TRBJ2-7; D possibly corresponds to TRBD2 (6 bases). The CDR3 consists of 15 residues. Trimming cost V 4 bases and J 1 base, with 14 bases left between them. The germline V gene encodes CDR1 MDHEN and CDR2 SYDVKM.

The rearrangement joins TRBV5-1 to TRBJ2-1, with 9 bases fitting TRBD1. The CDR3 covers 13 residues. J lost 10 bases, V lost 2 bases, and 4 bases had no gene match. Germline-derived CDR1 and CDR2 are SGHRS and YFSETQ. The DNA for the CDR3 is TGCGCCAGCAGCTTACAGGGGGCGGGGGAGCAGTTCTTC. Residues: CASSLQGAGEQFF.

The chain uses TRBV28 and TRBJ1-1, with a weak D call TRBD1 (6 bases). Germline CDR1 is MDHEN and CDR2 is SYDVKM. Trimming removed 2 bases at V and 5 bases at J, with 6 bases between. This CDR3 comprises 12 residues. The CDR3 DNA is TGTGCCAGCAGTTTAAGGGGGACTGAAGCTTTCTTT. This encodes CASSLRGTEAFF.

This clone occurred a few times. The rearrangement links TRBV29-1 to TRBJ1-2; a possible D gene is TRBD1 (5 bases). Germline assignment: CDR1 SQVTM and CDR2 ANQGSEA. The CDR3 contains 16 residues. With 3 bases removed from V and 8 bases from J, the gap between germline ends came to 25 bases. For the CDR3, the DNA is TGCAGCGTTGATCAGCAGGGAGGGATCCTAACTTCGGGCTACACCTTC. It encodes CSVDQQGGILTSGYTF.

The chain combines TRBV28 with TRBJ2-5; TRBD1 matches 7 bases. This CDR3 has 16 amino acids. Germline trimming cut 1 base from V and 2 bases from J; bases unmatched to any gene: 7. CDR1 is MDHEN and CDR2 is SYDVKM in the germline V gene. CDR3 loop: CASSLYWDSYQETQYF. Here the CDR3 DNA reads TGTGCCAGCAGTTTATACTGGGACAGCTATCAAGAGACCCAGTACTTC. Variable domain in full (rest from reference TRBV28 and TRBJ2-5): DVKVTQSSRYLVKRTGEKVFLECVQDMDHENMFWYRQDPGLGLRLIYFSYDVKMKEKGDIPEGYSVSREKKERFSLILESASTNQTSMYLCASSLYWDSYQETQYFGPGTRLLVL.

The rearrangement uses TRBV28 and TRBJ2-5; D is tentatively TRBD1 or TRBD2 (6 bases each). The germline V and J ends were trimmed by 0 bases and 4 bases, with 15 bases remaining between them. The CDR3 runs 16 residues. Germline CDR1 MDHEN, CDR2 SYDVKM. The CDR3 spells CASSLWPTGTRETQYF. DNA of the CDR3: TGTGCCAGCAGTTTATGGCCCACAGGGACTCGAGAGACCCAGTACTTC.

The chain uses TRBV11-2 and TRBJ2-7; a possible D gene is TRBD2 (5 bases). The CDR3 runs 14 residues. Deletions cut 2 bases from V and 3 bases from J, with 11 bases between. Germline-derived CDR1 and CDR2 are SGHAT and FQNNGV. This CDR3 reads CASSLNPGIYEQYF. CDR3 bases: TGTGCCAGCAGCTTAAACCCGGGGATCTACGAGCAGTACTTC.

J is TRBJ2-5 and V is TRBV5-1; possible D gene TRBD1, 5 bases. Trimming took 2 bases from V and 5 from J, leaving 16 bases between them. CDR1 is SGHRS and CDR2 is YFSETQ in the germline V gene. The CDR3 runs 15 residues. The DNA of the CDR3 is TGCGCCAGCAGCTTTTTTGGGCAGGGAATGGAGACCCAGTACTTC. It codes for CASSFFGQGMETQYF.

This chain uses TRBV11-1 with TRBJ1-1; D not resolved. CDR1 is SGHAT and CDR2 is FQDESV in the germline V gene (reference sequence). The V gene lost 3 bases and the J gene lost 1 base, with 3 bases spanning the gap. The CDR3 has 12 residues. The CDR3 coding sequence is TGTGCCAGCAGCTTTACGAACACTGAAGCTTTCTTT. It is translated as CASSFTNTEAFF.

The chain has TRBV7-8 and TRBJ2-1; D is unclear. This CDR3 is 13 amino acids long. V gave up 0 bases and J gave up 5 bases, with 5 bases separating them. Germline-derived CDR1 and CDR2 are SGHVS and FQNEAQ. In DNA form, the CDR3 reads TGTGCCAGCAGCTTAGCGCCAGACAATGAGCAGTTCTTC. It codes for CASSLAPDNEQFF.

This clone was recorded a few times. This chain connects TRBV2 to TRBJ1-2; D perhaps matches TRBD1 (5 bases). V gave up 4 bases and J gave up 6 bases, with 12 bases separating them. The CDR3 runs to 13 residues. The germline gives CDR1 SNHLY, CDR2 FYNNEI. The CDR3 nucleotides read TGTGCCAGCAGTGGGCCTAGAGGGGATGGCTACACCTTC. Its protein is CASSGPRGDGYTF.